Each of the 10 T cell receptor beta chains below was sequenced from the same sample in a study of CD8+ T cells in alopecia areata. Reverse transcribed after extraction, RNA yielded cDNA as the sequencing template. Sequencing was performed with immunoSEQ multiplex PCR; in TCRdb, only in-frame clones are kept and a portion is missing. The sample lists 87,000 or so clones, around 70% occurring once. The treatment here: oral pan-JAK inhibitor, 5-10 mg twice daily. The specimen comprised CD8+ T cells sorted from blood, sampled between weeks 43 and 45, from a patient treated with tofacitinib. Receptor source: a human donor with alopecia areata.

This chain uses TRBV15 with TRBJ1-2; D is unclear. The CDR3 is 13 residues long. Germline CDR1 LNHNV, CDR2 YYDKDF (reference sequence). With 0 bases removed from V and 8 bases from J, the gap between germline ends came to 10 bases. CDR3 in DNA: TGTGCCACCAGCAGAGATCCGCGGAGCGGCTACACCTTC. Its translation is CATSRDPRSGYTF. Full variable domain (missing parts from reference TRBV15 and TRBJ1-2): DAMVIQNPRYQVTQFGKPVTLSCSQTLNHNVMYWYQQKSSQAPKLLFHYYDKDFNNEADTPDNFQSRRPNTSFCFLDIRSPGLGDTAMYLCATSRDPRSGYTFGSGTRLTVV.

This clone has a single count. This chain joins TRBV29-1 and TRBJ1-2, with TRBD1 matching 7 bases. V shed 5 bases and J 6 bases; nucleotides not matched to a gene: 6. The CDR3 runs to 12 residues. Germline CDR1 is SQVTM and CDR2 is ANQGSEA. CDR3 protein: CSVPGTEDGYTF. In DNA, the CDR3 is TGCAGCGTTCCCGGGACAGAGGATGGCTACACCTTC.

The chain uses TRBV30 and TRBJ2-1; TRBD1 matches at 8 bases. Germline V gene sequence: CDR1 GTSNPN, CDR2 SVGIG (reference sequence). V lost 1 base, J lost 5 bases, and 4 bases stayed unmatched. CDR3 length: 14 amino acids. CDR3 in DNA: TGTGCCTGGAGTGCCGGGACAGGAGACAATGAGCAGTTCTTC. It is translated as CAWSAGTGDNEQFF.

This chain connects TRBV6-6 to TRBJ2-7, with TRBD2 matching over 12 bases. CDR3 length equals 14 residues. Losses at the gene ends were 0 bases for V and 6 bases for J; bases not matched to a gene: 0. Germline CDR1 reads MNHNY; CDR2 reads SVGAGI (reference sequence). The CDR3 DNA sequence: TGTGCCAGCAGTTACTCGACTAGCGGGGGCGAGCAGTACTTC. Translated, it gives CASSYSTSGGEQYF.

This clone occurred once. V usage is TRBV19 and J usage is TRBJ1-1; the D gene is possibly TRBD1 (6 bases). Germline CDR1 reads LNHDA; CDR2 reads SQIVND (reference sequence). Trimming shortened V by 5 bases and J by 4 bases, and 8 bases separated the two germline ends. The CDR3 spans 12 residues. The CDR3 DNA reads as TGTGCCAGTAGTTTGACAGGCACTGAAGCTTTCTTT. It translates to CASSLTGTEAFF.

As to this clone: No conserved phenylalanine or tryptophan ends this CDR3, so it is likely a read error. No DNA is shown, since the ends of the CDR3 on it are uncertain; the CDR3 is the one TCRdb lists. CDR3 region: CAISESKVSAAAL. This chain links TRBV10-3 with TRBJ2-7; TRBD2, the table's D call, was not compared with the DNA. Germline CDR1 is ENHRY and CDR2 is SYGVKD. The CDR3 is 13 residues long, counting both termini.

This sequence joins TRBV2 and TRBJ2-2; possibly TRBD1 for D (5 bases). Germline assignment: CDR1 SNHLY and CDR2 FYNNEI. V was trimmed by 8 bases and J by 2 bases, leaving 15 bases between them. The CDR3 totals 15 residues. The CDR3 loop is CASWNPDRNTGELFF. The CDR3 DNA is TGTGCCAGCTGGAACCCCGACAGAAACACCGGGGAGCTGTTTTTT.

In its sample, this clone was seen once. CDR3 in DNA: TGCGCCAGCAGCTTGGATTACGGGCAAGAAGCTTTCTTT. This codes for CASSLDYGQEAFF. V usage is TRBV5-1 and J usage is TRBJ1-1; D is ambiguous. The CDR3 sequence is 13 residues long. V lost 0 bases and J lost 8, with 11 bases in between. Germline V gives CDR1 SGHRS, CDR2 YFSETQ. Full variable domain (remainder filled in from reference TRBV5-1 and TRBJ1-1): KAGVTQTPRYLIKTRGQQVTLSCSPISGHRSVSWYQQTPGQGLQFLFEYFSETQRNKGNFPGRFSGRQFSNSRSEMNVSTLELGDSALYLCASSLDYGQEAFFGQGTRLTVV.

V usage is TRBV9 and J usage is TRBJ2-7; D unresolved. V was pared by 2 bases and J by 0 bases, with 6 bases between. Looked up from germline, CDR1 is SGDLS and CDR2 is YYNGEE. This CDR3 has 13 residues. CDR3 residues: CASSVGISYEQYF. The CDR3, as DNA: TGTGCCAGCAGCGTCGGTATCTCCTACGAGCAGTACTTC.

This sequence joins TRBV28 and TRBJ1-1; D is perhaps TRBD1 (6 bases). Between the trimmed V and J ends, which lost 5 bases and 11 bases, there was a span of 12 bases. The CDR3 runs to 11 residues. Germline V gene data show CDR1 as MDHEN and CDR2 as SYDVKM. Written as DNA, the CDR3 is TGTGCCAGCAGTACCGCAGGGGTGGCTTTCTTT. It encodes CASSTAGVAFF.